One and the same sample provided the 6 T cell receptor beta chains below, sequenced in a study of CD8 T cells in Susac syndrome. Roughly 0.45 to 1 ug RNA was reverse transcribed with random hexamers. TCRdb called the immunoSEQ multiplex PCR reads again in MiXCR, with one record for every CDR3 protein. The sample holds roughly 200,000 distinct CDR3 sequences, around 95% seen once. Sequencing was carried out using CD4+ T cells from PBMCs. These receptors were obtained from a human donor with multiple sclerosis.

This chain uses TRBV3-1 with TRBJ2-5; TRBD1 matches at 8 bases. V lost 4 bases to trimming and J lost 6 bases; unmatched junction nucleotides: 7. The CDR3 consists of 14 residues. Germline-derived CDR1 and CDR2 are LGHDT and YNNKEL (reference sequence). DNA of the CDR3: TGTGCCAGCAGCCTTAACACAGGGGGTCAGACCCAGTACTTC. It specifies CASSLNTGGQTQYF.

V usage is TRBV30 and J usage is TRBJ1-1; possible D gene TRBD1, 6 bases. CDR3 length: 11 amino acids. Germline values: CDR1 GTSNPN, CDR2 SVGIG (reference sequence). CDR3 sequence (DNA): TGTGCTTGCAGGGGCGACACTGAAGCTTTCTTT. Amino acids: CACRGDTEAFF.

The CDR3 region is CASSLESSGANVLTF. The DNA of the CDR3 is TGTGCCAGCAGCTTAGAGAGCTCTGGGGCCAACGTCCTGACTTTC. The gene calls are TRBV7-2 and TRBJ2-6, with D unresolved. Trimming took off 1 base at V and 0 bases at J, with 4 bases between the two ends. Germline CDR1 is SGHTA and CDR2 is FQGNSA. The CDR3 is made up of 15 amino acids.

The chain uses TRBV7-2 and TRBJ2-2; 11 bases map to TRBD2. V gave up 2 bases and J gave up 5 bases; unmatched junction bases: 4. CDR1 is SGHTA and CDR2 is FQGNSA in the germline V gene. The CDR3 length is 16 residues. The CDR3 nucleotides are TGTGCCAGCAGCTTACTAGCGGGGGGACGGACCGGGGAGCTGTTTTTT. Translated: CASSLLAGGRTGELFF.

The gene calls are TRBV20-1 and TRBJ2-7; D is unresolved. V was trimmed by 6 bases and J by 0 bases, leaving 24 bases between them. The CDR3 runs to 17 residues. The germline gives CDR1 DFQATT, CDR2 SNEGSKA (reference sequence). CDR3 sequence: CSASIIPYGLNSYEQYV. CDR3 DNA sequence: TGCAGTGCCTCGATCATTCCCTACGGCCTCAACTCCTACGAGCAGTACGTC.

The rearrangement uses TRBV30 and TRBJ1-2; D not resolved. The germline V gene encodes CDR1 GTSNPN and CDR2 SVGIG (reference sequence). The germline V and J ends were trimmed by 0 bases and 5 bases, with 7 bases remaining between them. The CDR3 covers 12 residues. For the CDR3, the DNA is TGTGCCTGGAGTGTTCAAGGGTATGGCTACACCTTC. As protein: CAWSVQGYGYTF. The whole variable domain, remainder taken from reference TRBV30 and TRBJ1-2, is SQTIHQWPATLVQPVGSPLSLECTVEGTSNPNLYWYRQAAGRGLQLLFYSVGIGQISSEVPQNLSASRPQDRQFILSSKKLLLSDSGFYLCAWSVQGYGYTFGSGTRLTVV.